The 26 T cell receptor beta chains given below trace back to one sample, sequenced in a study of Epstein–Barr virus B cells in breast cancer (dated by TCRdb to the early 2020s). Receptor libraries were prepared by 5' RACE. Sequencing took place on an Illumina MiSeq. TCR libraries were constructed from RNA using the SMARTer Human TCR a/b Profiling Kit, with the full V(D)J regions of both alpha and beta chains captured. The public reads were reprocessed in TCRdb via fastp at Q25 and MiXCR, keeping in-frame beta chains. Each CDR3 protein appears once, grouped with its most common genes and DNA. A total of approximately 1,900 distinct CDR3 sequences appear in this sample, 15% of them only once. The ten most abundant clones make up around 28% of the sample. What these receptors recognize is not known. The sequencing sample was made of tumor-infiltrating lymphocytes expanded in culture. All receptors come from a woman in her thirties or forties with triple-negative breast cancer.

In its sample, this clonotype is large. The chain carries TRBV20-1 and TRBJ2-1; 7 bases are a match to TRBD2. With V trimmed by 5 bases and J by 4 bases, 11 bases remained unmatched. In germline, CDR1 is DFQATT, CDR2 SNEGSKA (reference sequence). The CDR3 runs to 15 residues. For the CDR3, the DNA is TGCAGTGCTCCTCCCATCTCGGGAGGATACAATGAGCAGTTCTTC. Translation gives CSAPPISGGYNEQFF.

Within the sample, this clonotype is medium-sized (0.01 to 0.1%). The rearrangement links TRBV28 to TRBJ1-5; TRBD1 is a possible D gene (5 bases). Per germline, CDR1 MDHEN and CDR2 SYDVKM. The CDR3 consists of 12 residues. With 7 bases removed from V and 6 bases from J, the gap between germline ends came to 10 bases. CDR3 protein: CASTGQGQPQHF. The CDR3 DNA sequence: TGTGCCAGCACCGGTCAGGGTCAGCCCCAGCATTTT.

The sample holds many counts of this clonotype. This chain connects TRBV4-3 to TRBJ1-1; possible D gene TRBD1, 5 bases. Trimming shortened V by 0 bases and J by 2 bases, and 10 bases separated the two germline ends. CDR1 LGHNA and CDR2 YSLEER come from the germline V gene. The CDR3 covers 15 residues. The CDR3 DNA reads TGCGCCAGCAGCCAAGATCGGGACGGAAACACTGAAGCTTTCTTT. Translation: CASSQDRDGNTEAFF.

This clonotype is large (0.1 to 1%) within its sample. The chain combines TRBV20-1 with TRBJ1-5; D is ambiguous. V was cut by 0 bases and J by 0 bases, with 15 bases left in between. Germline lookup yields CDR1 DFQATT and CDR2 SNEGSKA (reference sequence). The CDR3 is 17 amino acids. Here the CDR3 reads CSARDGYRPGSNQPQHF. Written as DNA, the CDR3 is TGCAGTGCTAGAGATGGTTACCGGCCAGGTAGCAATCAGCCCCAGCATTTT.

The rearrangement joins TRBV6-6 to TRBJ1-1; no definite D call. The V gene lost 7 bases and the J gene lost 4 bases, with 16 bases spanning the gap. This CDR3 has 14 amino acids. Germline V CDR1 and CDR2: MNHNY, SVGAGI (reference sequence). The CDR3 DNA is TGTGCCAGCAATCCCCGGACGTTGAGCACTGAAGCTTTCTTT. It specifies CASNPRTLSTEAFF.

The rearrangement uses TRBV29-1 and TRBJ2-7; 8 nucleotides line up with TRBD1. This CDR3 has 13 amino acids. V dropped 7 bases and J dropped 2; count of bases not matched to a gene: 7. Germline V CDR1 and CDR2: SQVTM, ANQGSEA. The CDR3 sequence is CSGRTGLTYEQYF. Written as DNA, the CDR3 is TGCAGCGGCAGGACAGGGCTTACCTACGAGCAGTACTTC.

V usage is TRBV20-1 and J usage is TRBJ2-7, with 8 bases lining up with TRBD2. The CDR3 runs 12 residues. V dropped 6 bases and J dropped 6; count of bases not matched to a gene: 7. In germline, CDR1 is DFQATT, CDR2 SNEGSKA (reference sequence). The CDR3, as DNA: TGCAGTGCCAAGTCTCGGGAGGGCGAGCAGTACTTC. It translates to CSAKSREGEQYF.

V gene TRBV6-6 combines with J gene TRBJ2-5; D unresolved. Per the germline V gene, CDR1 is MNHNY and CDR2 is SVGAGI (reference sequence). With 0 bases removed from V and 0 bases from J, the gap between germline ends came to 5 bases. This CDR3 contains 14 residues. CDR3: CASSYSSHQETQYF. The CDR3 DNA sequence: TGTGCCAGCAGTTACTCATCGCACCAAGAGACCCAGTACTTC.

Remarks on this clonotype: This may be a read error: a much more frequent sequence differs by one nucleotide. The genes are TRBV2 and TRBJ2-3; the D is unclear. Germline loops: CDR1 SNHLY, CDR2 FYNNEI. The CDR3 runs 14 residues. The germline V and J ends were trimmed by 1 base and 0 bases, with 5 bases remaining between them. As DNA, the CDR3 is TGTGCCAGCAGTGAAGAAGATAGCACAGATACGCAGTATTTT. Translation gives CASSEEDSTDTQYF.

About this clonotype: This sequence is one base from a far larger clone and is likely a read error. The rearrangement uses TRBV20-1 and TRBJ2-3; tentative D call: TRBD2 (5 bases). TRBJ2-1 explains the end of the DNA better; the J call may be wrong. CDR1 is DFQATT, CDR2 SNEGSKA, per germline (reference sequence). This CDR3 is built from 13 residues. CDR3 in amino acids: CSARPAVYNEQFF. DNA of the CDR3: TGCAGTGCTAGACCAGCGGTATACAATGAGCAGTTCTTC.

About this clonotype itself: Only one base separates this from a far larger clonotype, so it likely reflects a read error. The chain combines TRBV28 with TRBJ2-5; 7 bases map to TRBD1. The DNA end lines up better with TRBJ2-7; the J call may be wrong. The CDR3 spans 13 residues. The germline gives CDR1 MDHEN, CDR2 SYDVKM. The CDR3 sequence is CASDRTGSYEQYF. CDR3 nucleotide sequence: TGTGCCAGCGACCGGACAGGATCCTACGAGCAGTACTTC.

The CDR3 sequence: CASSDGGTFSSYEQYF. The CDR3 nucleotides read TGTGCCAGCAGTGACGGGGGAACCTTTAGCTCCTACGAGCAGTACTTC. V usage is TRBV2 and J usage is TRBJ2-7; D might be TRBD2 (6 bases). The ends were cut back, 3 bases at V and 0 bases at J, with 15 bases in the middle. The CDR3 has 16 amino acids. CDR1 is SNHLY, CDR2 FYNNEI, per germline.

This clonotype is labeled as medium-sized. V usage is TRBV28 and J usage is TRBJ2-3; TRBD2 agrees at 7 bases. With V trimmed by 7 bases and J by 4 bases, 5 bases remained unmatched. The CDR3 totals 13 residues. The germline V gene has CDR1 MDHEN and CDR2 SYDVKM. The CDR3: CASNRRGSDTQYF. DNA of the CDR3: TGTGCCAGCAATAGGCGGGGGTCAGATACGCAGTATTTT. The full variable domain, with the rest looked up from reference TRBV28 and TRBJ2-3, is DVKVTQSSRYLVKRTGEKVFLECVQDMDHENMFWYRQDPGLGLRLIYFSYDVKMKEKGDIPEGYSVSREKKERFSLILESASTNQTSMYLCASNRRGSDTQYFGPGTRLTVL.

By sample fraction, this clonotype is large. Here the CDR3 reads CASSYRTVYEQYF. In DNA, the CDR3 is TGTGCCAGCAGCTACAGGACGGTCTACGAGCAGTACTTC. V and J are TRBV11-2 and TRBJ2-7; tentative D call: TRBD1 (5 bases). The CDR3 runs 13 residues. The germline gives CDR1 SGHAT, CDR2 FQNNGV. V was trimmed by 4 bases and J by 3 bases, leaving 10 bases between them.

The chain employs TRBV12-3 or TRBV12-4 and TRBJ2-1; 13 bases are a match to TRBD2. V gave up 9 bases and J gave up 6 bases; unmatched junction bases: 5. There are 14 residues in the CDR3. The CDR3 DNA follows: TGTGCCAGTCAGACTAGCGGGAGGCCCAATGAGCAGTTCTTC. It translates to CASQTSGRPNEQFF.

A remark on this clonotype: A junction boundary mismatches the germline segment, possibly from a read error. The chain links TRBV6-4 to TRBJ2-7; D tentatively reads TRBD1 or TRBD2 (5 bases each). Germline CDR1 reads MRHNA; CDR2 reads SNTAGT. There are 18 residues in the CDR3. The CDR3: CANTGLDLDNYSSYEQCF. The CDR3 DNA sequence: TGTGCCAACACAGGTTTGGACTTAGACAACTACAGCTCCTACGAGCAGTGCTTC.

This clonotype occurred a few times. The rearrangement joins TRBV21-1 to TRBJ1-1; the D call in the table, TRBD1, was not verified against the DNA. TRBV21-1 is a recognized pseudogene. This CDR3 is 12 amino acids long. The CDR3 region has the DNA TGTGCCAGCAGCAAAGCTGTCCCTGAAGCTTTCTTT. Amino acids: CASSKAVPEAFF.

This clonotype is large (0.1 to 1%). The chain carries TRBV20-1 and TRBJ2-7; 8 positions agree with TRBD2. CDR3 length: 15 residues. The V and J ends lost 5 bases and 1 base, in that order; junction bases with no gene match: 10. The germline V gene encodes CDR1 DFQATT and CDR2 SNEGSKA (reference sequence). The CDR3 reads CSAPPPSGSSYEQYF. CDR3 DNA: TGCAGTGCTCCCCCCCCTAGCGGGTCTTCCTACGAGCAGTACTTC.

With regard to this clonotype: This may stem from a read error, because a much larger clone lies one nucleotide away. The V and J genes are TRBV6-2 or TRBV6-3 and TRBJ2-3; weak D call: TRBD2 (5 bases). The CDR3 totals 15 residues. The germline V gene has CDR1 MNHEY and CDR2 SVGEGT. The CDR3 reads CAGSSEEVLSDTQYF. The DNA for the CDR3 is TGTGCCGGCAGTTCGGAGGAGGTATTATCGGATACGCAGTATTTT.

This rearrangement joins TRBV12-3 or TRBV12-4 to TRBJ2-2, with unresolved D. This CDR3 is 13 amino acids long. V lost 2 bases and J lost 6, with 7 bases in between. CDR3: CASSLLESGELFF. The CDR3 nucleotides read TGTGCCAGCAGTTTATTGGAATCCGGGGAGCTGTTTTTT.

This clonotype turned up a few times. The chain carries TRBV19 and TRBJ1-6; D is uncertain. The CDR3 sequence is 13 residues long. In germline, CDR1 is LNHDA, CDR2 SQIVND (reference sequence). With 7 bases removed from V and 7 bases from J, the gap between germline ends came to 11 bases. CDR3 loop: CASKTDGNSPLHF. The CDR3 DNA is TGTGCCAGTAAAACGGACGGAAATTCACCCCTCCACTTT.

This clonotype was observed many times. The chain uses TRBV20-1 and TRBJ2-3; D might be TRBD2 (6 bases). CDR3 length equals 15 residues. Trimming removed 6 bases from V and 1 base from J, with 17 bases in between. Germline-derived CDR1 and CDR2 are DFQATT and SNEGSKA (reference sequence). The CDR3 coding sequence is TGCAGTGCCATCCTTAGCGGACTTGGCACAGATACGCAGTATTTT. Encoded protein: CSAILSGLGTDTQYF.

V is TRBV3-1 and J is TRBJ1-1; D uncertain. Trimming stripped 6 bases from V and 11 bases from J, with 28 bases between. This CDR3 has 16 amino acids. Germline V gene data show CDR1 as LGHDT and CDR2 as YNNKEL (reference sequence). CDR3 loop: CASRVAIPLAMKWAFF. The CDR3 DNA sequence: TGTGCCAGCAGAGTGGCGATACCGCTGGCTATGAAGTGGGCTTTCTTT.

By sample fraction, this clonotype is large (0.1 to 1%). The chain joins TRBV2 to TRBJ2-1, with a weak D call TRBD2 (7 bases). The CDR3 totals 16 residues. Germline V CDR1 and CDR2: SNHLY, FYNNEI. Trimming removed 6 bases from V and 1 base from J, with 16 bases in between. This CDR3 is CASRRPEGGSYNEQFF. The CDR3 region has the DNA TGTGCCAGCAGACGACCCGAGGGGGGGTCCTACAATGAGCAGTTCTTC.

This clonotype is categorized as medium-sized. The J gene is TRBJ1-2, the V gene TRBV20-1; a possible D gene is TRBD1 (5 bases). Germline CDR1 DFQATT, CDR2 SNEGSKA (reference sequence). The V gene lost 6 bases and the J gene lost 1 base, with 15 bases spanning the gap. The CDR3 covers 14 residues. CDR3 nucleotides: TGCAGTGCCCGGGACCTTCCCCTTAACTATGGCTACACCTTC. As protein: CSARDLPLNYGYTF.

This clonotype has a handful of counts. The rearrangement joins TRBV4-3 to TRBJ1-2; D is undetermined. This CDR3 spans 16 amino acids. CDR1 LGHNA and CDR2 YSLEER come from the germline V gene. The V and J ends lost 1 base and 0 bases respectively, with 12 bases between them. Here the CDR3 DNA reads TGCGCCAGCAGCCAAGGGGCGGGAGACTCTAACTATGGCTACACCTTC. This encodes CASSQGAGDSNYGYTF.